The sequence of this T cell receptor (beta chain) was determined in a study of radiotherapy plus CTLA-4 blockade in lung cancer. Profiling relied on immunoSEQ multiplex PCR, and the TCRdb table lists in-frame clones only, not all of them. The sample lists 120,000 or so clones; just under 80% were seen once. The CDR3 contains 19 residues. V was pared by 4 bases and J by 4 bases, with 18 bases of the junction left unmatched. Looked up from germline, CDR1 is SGHRS and CDR2 is YFSETQ. The TCR comes from a human donor with non-small cell lung cancer who had a partial response to radiotherapy plus ipilimumab. The rearrangement joins TRBV5-1 to TRBJ2-1; 9 bases are shared with TRBD2. The sequencing here drew on peripheral blood, taken from a patient treated with radiotherapy plus ipilimumab. The CDR3 sequence: CASSHGWGYSGSSYNEQFF. The CDR3 DNA reads TGCGCCAGCAGCCACGGGTGGGGTTATAGCGGGAGCTCATACAATGAGCAGTTCTTC.